These T cell receptor beta chains were read from a single sample in a study of response to subunit inactivated influenza vaccine. TCRdb redid the calling of the RT-PCR reads with MiXCR, one entry per CDR3 protein. This table holds 500,000 to 600,000 distinct CDR3 sequences, 12% found once. This material consisted of PBMCs from blood, taken on the day of vaccination. These TCRs come from a man in his forties or fifties who received an inactivated influenza vaccine. CDR3s include the opening cysteine and the closing phenylalanine or tryptophan. The D gene is left open where the match is weak. Size is omitted from some rows. Given values are once, few, many or a class for expanded clones.

>.|many|TRBV6-5|TRBJ1-5
TGTGCCAGCAGTTACTCGTTCGCAGACAATCAGCCCCAGCATTTT
CASSYSFADNQPQHF
>TRBD1|few|TRBV29-1|TRBJ2-7
TGCAGCGTTGCCTCGAACAGGGGATTCTCCTACGAGCAGTACTTC
CSVASNRGFSYEQYF
>.|few|TRBV28|TRBJ2-7
TGTGCCAGCAGCGAAGACAGGAGTGTCTACGAGCAGTACTTC
CASSEDRSVYEQYF
>TRBD1|many|TRBV12-3/TRBV12-4|TRBJ1-1
TGTGCCAGCAGTTTGGGGGGAGGGGGCGAAGCTTTCTTT
CASSLGGGGEAFF
>TRBD2|.|TRBV9|TRBJ2-5
TGTGCCAGCAGCGGAGGGGCAGCGGGAGTCGGGGAGACCCAGTACTTC
CASSGGAAGVGETQYF
>.|few|TRBV20-1|TRBJ1-2
TGCAGTGCTAAAGACAGCCTTGGCTACACCTTC
CSAKDSLGYTF
>TRBD1|.|TRBV3-1|TRBJ2-1
TGTGCCAGCAGCCCTACAGCTGGCAGGGGGCTTTACAATGAGCAGTTCTTC
CASSPTAGRGLYNEQFF
>.|few|TRBV7-2|TRBJ2-1
TGTGCCAGCAGCCCCTCCCGCAATGAGCAGTTCTTC
CASSPSRNEQFF
>TRBD2|.|TRBV2|TRBJ2-2
TGTGCCATTAAGGGGACTAGCGCTTACACCGGGGAGCTGTTTTTT
CAIKGTSAYTGELFF
>TRBD1|.|TRBV5-5|TRBJ2-1
TGTGCCAGCAGCAGGACAGGAAGTCATGAGCAGTTCTTC
CASSRTGSHEQFF
>TRBD2|.|TRBV7-2|TRBJ2-2
TGTGCCAGCAGCGCGACTAGCGGGCTCAACACCGGGGAGCTGTTTTTT
CASSATSGLNTGELFF
>.|few|TRBV18|TRBJ2-7
TGTGCCAGCTCACCAATCCTGGACTACTCCTACGAGCAGTACTTC
CASSPILDYSYEQYF
>.|.|TRBV19|TRBJ2-1
TGTGCCAGTATGTTCAGGGAAAATGAGCAGTTCTTC
CASMFRENEQFF
>.|.|TRBV4-2|TRBJ2-1
TGTGCCAGCAGCCCACGACTAGACAATGAGCAGTTCTTC
CASSPRLDNEQFF
>TRBD1|.|TRBV18|TRBJ2-7
TGTGCCAGCTCACCTTTTTCGGGACAGGGGAGTGACGAGCAGTACTTC
CASSPFSGQGSDEQYF